This T cell receptor (beta chain) emerged from a study of tumor-infiltrating lymphocytes in oesophageal squamous cell carcinoma. The V end was cut by 3 bases, the J end by 0 bases, with 14 bases between. Germline V lookup: CDR1 ENHRY, CDR2 SYGVKD. The CDR3 spans 16 residues. TCRdb fed the PCR reads into MiXCR, producing one record per CDR3 protein. The sample contains more than 10,000 distinct CDR3 sequences, around 55% of which appear only once. What was sequenced was esophageal tumor tissue. The clonotype comes from a male donor with esophageal squamous cell carcinoma. V is TRBV10-3 and J is TRBJ1-1; unclear D gene. The CDR3 DNA follows: TGTGCCATCAGTGAATCACAGCTAGACCTGAACACTGAAGCTTTCTTT. This codes for CAISESQLDLNTEAFF.